This paragraph covers one TCR beta chain sequence. This clonotype was seen repeatedly, ten times or more. The clone's antigen remains unknown. Per-base qualities were not stored, and no clone one base away is much larger. The library came from PCR. Sequencer: Illumina HiSeq 4000. Preparation of bulk TCR libraries followed a previously described approach, with the TCR primers listed in Table S5. The Qiagen AllPrep DNA/RNA kit was used to purify total RNA. Before any analysis, reads coming from multiple sequencing runs of the same library were combined into one pool. Processing in the source paper ran as follows. Only reads with exact TCR constant sequence were kept, trimmed to 150 nt, and grouped by their 12-nt molecular barcodes. Reads inside each barcode group were sub-clustered using a 15% Levenshtein threshold, and a quality-weighted consensus sequence was constructed for each RNA molecule. Non-functional sequences were excluded, and lower-count sequences lying one edit away from another sequence were also excluded. Based on a fit of two negative binomial distributions, barcode sub-clusters having less than 20% of the maximum read count were discarded. The public sequencing data were trimmed at Q25 with fastp and processed into clonotypes with MiXCR by TCRdb, which kept only in-frame beta chains. CDR3 protein duplicates are merged, each entry listing the most common genes and DNA. The V and J calls shown here were made by TCRdb, not taken from the authors' results. Counted in this sample were about 640,000 distinct CDR3 sequences; 20% of them appeared once. The ten biggest clones cover 0.85% of the sample.

The data stem from a study of molecular identifiers for immune sequencing clone quantification (dated by TCRdb to the late 2010s). About the investigation overall: For a replicate experiment, RNA from 20,000 or 100,000 naive CD8 T cells was divided into five aliquots, and four of the five aliquots were sequenced. The study was a methods study using CD8 T cells to benchmark molecular-identifier clustering-based TCR repertoire sequencing (MIDCIRS) and TCR RNA copy counting.

Libraries of naive CD8 T cells were built from approximately 20,000 to 1,000,000 sorted cells, with 10%, 30% or 50% of the purified RNA used. On a BD FACSAria II, naive CD8 T cells were FACS-sorted as CD8+CD4-CCR7+CD45RA+ and collected into RLT Plus buffer. Detection sensitivity was tested by spiking Jurkat RNA equal to roughly 9 TCR copies' worth into samples containing roughly 19,000-1,100,000 naive CD8 T cells. Enrichment of CD8 T cells was done with RosetteSep CD8+ T Cell Enrichment Cocktail plus Ficoll-Paque, and ACK red cell lysis came afterward. Based on the germline V gene (reference sequence), the CDR1 and CDR2 sequences are PRHDT and FYEKMQ. The CDR3 runs 15 residues from the cysteine to the phenylalanine. CDR3 DNA is the only sequence kept; it has 45 bases, read in frame from the first base. V sheds 2 bases and J sheds 1 base, leaving 11 bases between their ends. General conclusions and limits of the study: Clones above 20 RNA copies held over 99% of molecules in CMV-specific effector cells but under 1% in naive cells. About 2.9 recovered TCR RNA copies per cell were obtained by modeling, versus approximately 10 by digital PCR, implying a capture efficiency of around 28%. Spiked-in Jurkat TCR RNA equivalent to a single cell was reported to be detectable even among over 800,000 naive CD8 T cells. Without barcode sub-clustering, chimeric consensus sequences inflated TCR diversity; chimeras reached as high as 47%. Naive libraries contained spiked-in Jurkat TCR RNA (approximately ten copies' worth), which is not part of the donor repertoire. Highly expanded clone sizes could be underestimated if identical TCR molecules share a barcode.

The receptor comes from a human donor in good health. Some libraries in this study had Jurkat cell RNA spiked in. The sample taken for sequencing was naive CD8+ T cells from blood, with Jurkat cell RNA spiked in. The cell subset or site label on this specimen signifies: FACS-sorted CD8+CD4-CCR7+CD45RA+ naive T cells. The chain joins TRBV13 to TRBJ2-5; the D gene is perhaps TRBD2, from 5 matching bases. The CDR3 region reads CASSLNRRSQETQYF. Here is the DNA: TGTGCCAGCAGCTTAAACCGGAGGAGCCAAGAGACCCAGTACTTC.